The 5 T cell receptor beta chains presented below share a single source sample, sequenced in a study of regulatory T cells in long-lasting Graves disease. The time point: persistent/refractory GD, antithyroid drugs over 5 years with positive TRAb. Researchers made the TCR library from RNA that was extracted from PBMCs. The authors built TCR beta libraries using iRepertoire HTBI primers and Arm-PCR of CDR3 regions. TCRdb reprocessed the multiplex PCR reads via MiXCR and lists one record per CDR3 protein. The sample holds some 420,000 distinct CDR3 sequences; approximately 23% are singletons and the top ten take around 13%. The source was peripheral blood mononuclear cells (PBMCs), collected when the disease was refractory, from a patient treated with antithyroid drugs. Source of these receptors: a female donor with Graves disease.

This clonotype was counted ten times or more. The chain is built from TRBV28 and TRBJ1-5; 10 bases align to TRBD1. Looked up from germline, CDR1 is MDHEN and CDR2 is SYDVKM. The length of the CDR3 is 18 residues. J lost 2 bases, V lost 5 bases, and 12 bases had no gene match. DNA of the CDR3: TGTGCCAGCAGTCCGAGACAGGGGGCAAGGTGGGGCAATCAGCCCCAGCATTTT. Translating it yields CASSPRQGARWGNQPQHF.

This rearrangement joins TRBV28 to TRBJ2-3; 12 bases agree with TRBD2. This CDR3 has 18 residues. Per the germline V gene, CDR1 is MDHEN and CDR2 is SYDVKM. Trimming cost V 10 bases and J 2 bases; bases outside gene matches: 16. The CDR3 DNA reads TGTGCCACCAGGACCAAGTTGCTAGCGGGAGGGTCCACAGATACGCAGTATTTT. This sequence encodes CATRTKLLAGGSTDTQYF.

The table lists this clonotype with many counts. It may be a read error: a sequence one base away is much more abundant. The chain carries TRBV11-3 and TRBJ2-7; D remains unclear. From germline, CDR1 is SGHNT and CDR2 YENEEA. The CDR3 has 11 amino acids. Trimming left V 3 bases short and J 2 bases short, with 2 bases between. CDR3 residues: CASSFPYEQYF. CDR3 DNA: TGTGCCAGCAGCTTCCCCTACGAGCAGTACTTC.

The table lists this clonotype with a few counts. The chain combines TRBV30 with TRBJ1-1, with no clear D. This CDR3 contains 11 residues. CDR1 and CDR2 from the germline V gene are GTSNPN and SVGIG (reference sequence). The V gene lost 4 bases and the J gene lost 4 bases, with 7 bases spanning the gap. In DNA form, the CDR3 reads TGTGCCTGGATTTTCGGCACTGAAGCTTTCTTT. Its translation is CAWIFGTEAFF.

DNA for the CDR3: TGTGCCAGCAGTTCCCGGACCGAGAGCTCTGGAAACACCATATATTTT. It encodes CASSSRTESSGNTIYF. The chain has TRBV2 and TRBJ1-3; D gene uncertain. With 5 bases removed from V and 0 bases from J, the gap between germline ends came to 14 bases. CDR1 and CDR2 from the germline V gene are SNHLY and FYNNEI. There are 16 residues in the CDR3.